Shown below are 15 T cell receptor beta chains from a single sample sequenced in a study of cytomegalovirus exposure and HLA in healthy donors. PCR was performed using 60 Vbeta and 13 Jbeta primers. TCRdb's table, derived via immunoSEQ multiplex PCR, lists solely in-frame clones and lacks some. The sample consists of over 150,000 clones, 80% of them appearing once. Input material: PBMCs. Source of these receptors: a boy younger than 18 in good health and CMV-seronegative.

The CDR3 region has the DNA TGTGCCAGCAGCCTAACAGGCTACAATGAGCAGTTCTTC. Translated: CASSLTGYNEQFF. The gene calls are TRBV7-9 and TRBJ2-1; tentatively, D is TRBD1 (5 bases). Deletions cut 5 bases from V and 3 bases from J, with 8 bases between. CDR3 length: 13 amino acids. Germline V lookup: CDR1 SEHNR, CDR2 FQNEAQ (reference sequence).

V is TRBV5-4 and J is TRBJ1-6; tentative D call: TRBD1 (5 bases). CDR3 size: 16 residues. Germline CDR1 reads SGHNT; CDR2 reads YYREEE (reference sequence). V was clipped by 4 bases and J by 0 bases, with 11 bases between them. CDR3 sequence: CASSETVSSYNSPLHF. In DNA, the CDR3 is TGTGCCAGCAGCGAGACAGTCAGCTCCTATAATTCACCCCTCCACTTT.

The chain combines TRBV7-3 with TRBJ2-7; D call uncertain. Trimming shortened V by 1 base and J by 3 bases, and 13 bases separated the two germline ends. This CDR3 has 15 residues. CDR1 is SGHTA and CDR2 is FQGTGA in the germline V gene. DNA of the CDR3: TGTGCCAGCAGCTTAAGCCCGGTGCCCTACTACGAGCAGTACTTC. Translating gives CASSLSPVPYYEQYF.

A few counts support this clone. V gene TRBV5-6 combines with J gene TRBJ1-3; D unclear. Trimming shortened V by 6 bases and J by 0 bases, and 10 bases separated the two germline ends. This CDR3 is built from 14 residues. CDR1 is SGHDT and CDR2 is YYEEEE in the germline V gene. In DNA form, the CDR3 reads TGTGCCAGCACCAACGGGATCTCTGGAAACACCATATATTTT. Translating it yields CASTNGISGNTIYF.

The chain is built from TRBV11-3 and TRBJ2-7; D call uncertain. The V gene's germline CDR1 is SGHNT and CDR2 YENEEA. The CDR3 runs to 12 residues. The germline V and J ends were trimmed by 5 bases and 6 bases, with 11 bases remaining between them. Here the CDR3 DNA reads TGTGCCAGCAGCAACCGACTCGGCGAGCAGTACTTC. It yields the protein CASSNRLGEQYF.

The chain combines TRBV9 with TRBJ2-3; tentative D call: TRBD1 (6 bases). Per the germline V gene, CDR1 is SGDLS and CDR2 is YYNGEE. V lost 4 bases and J lost 0, with 15 bases in between. CDR3 length equals 16 residues. CDR3 region: CASSQGYSPSTDTQYF. CDR3 bases: TGTGCCAGCAGCCAGGGGTACAGTCCTAGCACAGATACGCAGTATTTT.

As DNA, the CDR3 is TGTGCCCAGGACAGAGGCACTGAAGCTTTCTTT. Protein product: CAQDRGTEAFF. This chain links TRBV30 with TRBJ1-1, with TRBD1 as a possible D gene (6 bases). V was pared by 8 bases and J by 4 bases, with 11 bases between. CDR3 length equals 11 residues. Germline-derived CDR1 and CDR2 are GTSNPN and SVGIG (reference sequence).

The rearrangement uses TRBV30 and TRBJ1-1; D may be TRBD1 (6 bases). CDR1 is GTSNPN and CDR2 is SVGIG in the germline V gene (reference sequence). This CDR3 contains 15 residues. Trimming removed 2 bases at V and 0 bases at J, with 13 bases between. The CDR3 reads CAWSKTGRLNTEAFF. The CDR3 DNA follows: TGTGCCTGGAGTAAGACAGGTCGGCTGAACACTGAAGCTTTCTTT.

In this sample, this clone turned up once. The chain couples TRBV19 to TRBJ1-6, with 7 nucleotides matching TRBD1. Germline V CDR1 and CDR2: LNHDA, SQIVND (reference sequence). The length of the CDR3 is 15 residues. V trimming: 5 bases; J trimming: 5 bases; junction bases outside the gene matches: 6. CDR3 residues: CASSLGQVDNSPLHF. The CDR3 DNA reads as TGTGCCAGTAGTCTCGGACAGGTAGATAATTCACCCCTCCACTTT.

In its sample, this clone was seen once. This sequence joins TRBV19 and TRBJ1-5; no firm D call. The CDR3 extends over 14 amino acids. Trimming left V 3 bases short and J 7 bases short, with 13 bases between. Germline V gives CDR1 LNHDA, CDR2 SQIVND (reference sequence). Written as DNA, the CDR3 is TGTGCCAGTAGTATTCTTGATAACGGGCAGCCCCAGCATTTT. It yields the protein CASSILDNGQPQHF.

The rearrangement joins TRBV7-8 to TRBJ1-1; the D gene is possibly TRBD1 (5 bases). Per germline, CDR1 SGHVS and CDR2 FQNEAQ. The CDR3 spans 17 residues. With 6 bases removed from V and 0 bases from J, the gap between germline ends came to 20 bases. The CDR3, as DNA: TGTGCCAGCAGTAACTCCAGAATAGGGGTCATGAACACTGAAGCTTTCTTT. Amino acids: CASSNSRIGVMNTEAFF.

The CDR3 loop is CASSADFSSYNSPLHF. In DNA, the CDR3 is TGTGCCAGCAGTGCCGACTTCAGCTCCTATAATTCACCCCTCCACTTT. The chain joins TRBV2 to TRBJ1-6; no definite D call. Germline V CDR1 and CDR2: SNHLY, FYNNEI. V lost 4 bases, J lost 0 bases, and 10 bases lay in between. CDR3 length: 16 residues.

The genes are TRBV2 and TRBJ1-5, with 8 bases lining up with TRBD1. The CDR3 sequence is 15 residues long. In germline, CDR1 is SNHLY, CDR2 FYNNEI. J gave up 5 bases and V 3 bases, and 6 bases lay outside the gene matches. This chain's CDR3 is CASSDRTGSYQPQHF. The CDR3 nucleotides are TGTGCCAGCAGTGACCGGACAGGGTCCTATCAGCCCCAGCATTTT.

The V call is TRBV4-2, the J call TRBJ1-5, with 7 bases lining up with TRBD1. V gave up 0 bases and J gave up 5 bases; unmatched junction bases: 10. CDR1 and CDR2 (germline): LGHNA, YNFKEQ. This CDR3 comprises 17 residues. The CDR3: CASSQDRRQGEDQPQHF. The CDR3 DNA sequence: TGTGCCAGCAGCCAAGATCGGCGGCAGGGGGAGGATCAGCCCCAGCATTTT.

The chain couples TRBV29-1 to TRBJ2-7; 8 nucleotides agree with TRBD1. This CDR3 has 13 residues. The trim removed 6 bases at V and 0 bases at J, leaving 4 bases unmatched. Looked up from germline, CDR1 is SQVTM and CDR2 is ANQGSEA. CDR3 sequence (DNA): TGCAGCGTCAGGGACAGGAGCTCCTACGAGCAGTACTTC. This gives the protein CSVRDRSSYEQYF.